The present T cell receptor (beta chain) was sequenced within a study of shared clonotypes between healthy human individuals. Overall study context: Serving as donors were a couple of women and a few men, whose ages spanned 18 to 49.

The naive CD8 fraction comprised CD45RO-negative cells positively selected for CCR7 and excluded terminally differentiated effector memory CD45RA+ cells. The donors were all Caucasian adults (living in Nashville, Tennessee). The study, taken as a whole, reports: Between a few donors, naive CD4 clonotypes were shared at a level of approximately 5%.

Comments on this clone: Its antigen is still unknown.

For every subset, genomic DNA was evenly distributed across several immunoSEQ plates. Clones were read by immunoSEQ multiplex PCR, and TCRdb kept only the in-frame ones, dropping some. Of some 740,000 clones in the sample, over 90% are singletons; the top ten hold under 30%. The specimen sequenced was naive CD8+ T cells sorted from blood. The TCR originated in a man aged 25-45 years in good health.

The CDR3 sequence: CASSSSGSNTGELFF. DNA of the CDR3: TGTGCCAGCAGTTCTAGCGGGTCTAACACCGGGGAGCTGTTTTTT. This chain links TRBV6-5 with TRBJ2-2; 8 nucleotides agree with TRBD2. From germline, CDR1 is MNHEY and CDR2 SVGAGI. The CDR3 sequence is 15 residues long. V dropped 4 bases and J dropped 2; count of bases not matched to a gene: 3.